This is a list of T cell receptor beta chains from one sample in a study of T cells after yellow fever vaccination. Via MiXCR, TCRdb re-called the 5' RACE reads, giving one row per CDR3 protein. The sample contains about 340,000 distinct CDR3 sequences, 12% of which appear only once. The sequencing here drew on CD4+ T cells sorted from PBMCs, taken 15 days after the yellow fever booster vaccination. The source is a man between 18 and 29 years old who received the YFV17D yellow fever vaccine. Both conserved end residues are part of each CDR3. D genes are given only for firm matches. Some rows mark clone size as missing; the rest say once, few, many or name a class of expanded clone.

V gene	CDR3 length	J gene	D gene	clone size	CDR3 DNA	CDR3 protein
TRBV30	12	TRBJ2-7	NA	NA	TGTGACTGGAGTAAGGGCAACTACGAGCAGTACTTC	CDWSKGNYEQYF
TRBV20-1	17	TRBJ2-3	NA	few	TGCAGTGCTAGAGATAGGAGGTCGGCCTCTATCACAGATACGCAGTATTTT	CSARDRRSASITDTQYF
TRBV7-2	15	TRBJ2-3	TRBD2	NA	TGTGCCAGCAGCTTAAATAGCGGGGGGTCGGATACGCAGTATTTT	CASSLNSGGSDTQYF
TRBV9	15	TRBJ1-5	NA	few	TGTGCCAGCAGCCCCAACGGAACCGGGGATCAGCCCCAGCATTTT	CASSPNGTGDQPQHF
TRBV27	13	TRBJ2-4	NA	NA	TGTGCCAGCAGTCGGCAGGGTGGTAGCATTCAGTACTTC	CASSRQGGSIQYF
TRBV3-1	16	TRBJ2-2	TRBD1	NA	TGTGCCAGCACCCGATCTGGACAGGGGAACACCGGGGAGCTGTTTTTT	CASTRSGQGNTGELFF
TRBV5-1	15	TRBJ2-1	NA	many	TGCGCCAGCAGCTTGGTACAGGTAGAGAGCAATGAGCAGTTCTTC	CASSLVQVESNEQFF
TRBV5-1	16	TRBJ1-6	TRBD1	many	TGCGCCAGCAGCCTCAGGGGGCCGGTTACGAATTCACCCCTCCACTTT	CASSLRGPVTNSPLHF
TRBV7-2	13	TRBJ2-5	NA	many	TGTGCCAGCAGCGGGACACACCAAGAGACCCAGTACTTC	CASSGTHQETQYF
TRBV5-1	15	TRBJ1-5	TRBD1	NA	TGCGCCAGCAGCTTGGGGGACAGCTTTATGCAGCCCCAGCATTTT	CASSLGDSFMQPQHF
TRBV7-8	13	TRBJ2-5	NA	few	TGTGCCAGCAGCTTCCAGTCATTAGAGACCCAGTACTTC	CASSFQSLETQYF
TRBV7-2	12	TRBJ2-3	NA	many	TGTGCCAGCAGCTTCCGTGGAGATACGCAGTATTTT	CASSFRGDTQYF
TRBV5-1	17	TRBJ2-3	NA	NA	TGCGCCAGCAGCCGACGCACCGGGGCAGACTACACGGATACGCAGTATTTT	CASSRRTGADYTDTQYF
TRBV5-1	14	TRBJ2-3	NA	NA	TGCGCCAGCAGCTACTCGACAGTCACAGATACGCAGTATTTT	CASSYSTVTDTQYF
TRBV5-6	16	TRBJ1-2	TRBD1	NA	TGTGCCAGCAGCTTGGGCCAGGGGGCCGGAAACTATGGCTACACCTTC	CASSLGQGAGNYGYTF
TRBV7-2	13	TRBJ1-1	NA	NA	TGTGCCAGCAGCAGGACCCCGAACACTGAAGCTTTCTTT	CASSRTPNTEAFF
TRBV6-5	14	TRBJ2-3	TRBD2	NA	TGTGCCAGCAGTGGGACTAGCGTGGGAGATACGCAGTATTTT	CASSGTSVGDTQYF
TRBV5-1	15	TRBJ1-5	NA	few	TGCGCCAGCAGCCCCACAGGGATGAGCAATCAGCCCCAGCATTTT	CASSPTGMSNQPQHF
TRBV7-8	13	TRBJ2-3	NA	NA	TGTGCCAGCAGCTCTGCAGGACCAGATACGCAGTATTTT	CASSSAGPDTQYF
TRBV5-4	16	TRBJ2-3	TRBD2	NA	TGTGCCAGCAGCTTGAGAGCGGGGGGTGTGTCAGATACGCAGTATTTT	CASSLRAGGVSDTQYF
TRBV5-1	16	TRBJ2-7	TRBD1	few	TGCGCCAGCAGCTTGGACCCCGGGACAGCCTGGTACGAGCAGTACTTC	CASSLDPGTAWYEQYF
TRBV24-1	14	TRBJ2-3	TRBD1	NA	TGTGCCACCAGTAAAGGGGGCCGTGGAGATACGCAGTATTTT	CATSKGGRGDTQYF
TRBV10-2	16	TRBJ2-3	NA	NA	TGCGCCAGCAGTATCTCCGGCTACCGAGGGGGAATCACGCAGTATTTT	CASSISGYRGGITQYF
TRBV7-9	11	TRBJ1-6	NA	NA	TGTGCCAGCAGCGGAAGTTCACCCCTCCACTTT	CASSGSSPLHF
TRBV7-2	14	TRBJ1-5	NA	NA	TGTGCCAGCAGCTTAGCGCAGGGTATTCAGCCCCAGCATTTT	CASSLAQGIQPQHF
TRBV6-5	15	TRBJ2-5	NA	NA	TGTGCCAGCAGTTGGGGAGGGGGGGGGCAAGAGACCCAGTACTTC	CASSWGGGGQETQYF
TRBV6-6	16	TRBJ1-2	TRBD1	few	TGTGCCAGCACTGGGACAGGGGGACCCTCCTGGTATGGCTACACCTTC	CASTGTGGPSWYGYTF
TRBV20-1	14	TRBJ2-3	NA	many	TGCAGTGCTAGGCTAGGAGGGGGCACAGATACGCAGTATTTT	CSARLGGGTDTQYF
TRBV7-9	14	TRBJ2-3	NA	few	TGTGCCAGCAGCTTAGCCCACAGGGCGGATACGCAGTATTTT	CASSLAHRADTQYF
TRBV15	15	TRBJ1-3	NA	many	TGTGCCACCGGGACCGAACCCAGCTCTGGAAACACCATATATTTT	CATGTEPSSGNTIYF
TRBV3-1	13	TRBJ2-4	TRBD1	few	TGTGCCAGCAGCCCGGGGACAGGGGGCTCTCAGTACTTC	CASSPGTGGSQYF
TRBV10-3	14	TRBJ1-6	TRBD1	NA	TGTGCCACCACCGGGACAGGCGAGAATTCACCCCTCCACTTT	CATTGTGENSPLHF
TRBV4-1	20	TRBJ2-4	NA	few	TGCGCCAGCAGCCAAGATCTACTAGCTGGGGCCTGGAGTGCCAAAAACATTCAGTACTTC	CASSQDLLAGAWSAKNIQYF
TRBV12-3/TRBV12-4	16	TRBJ1-1	TRBD1	NA	TGTGCCAGCAGTTCCCGGGACAGGGCAAAAATCCCTGAAGCTTTCTTT	CASSSRDRAKIPEAFF
TRBV12-3/TRBV12-4	13	TRBJ1-2	NA	NA	TGTGCCAGCAGTTTTTTGGCGGAGGCTGGCTACACCTTC	CASSFLAEAGYTF
TRBV4-3	15	TRBJ2-2	TRBD2	NA	TGCGCCAGCAGCCCTAGGACTAGCGGGGCTGGGGAGCTGTTTTTT	CASSPRTSGAGELFF
TRBV29-1	15	TRBJ2-3	NA	many	TGCAGCGTCCTCCTGGGTGTGTCCTTCACAGATACGCAGTATTTT	CSVLLGVSFTDTQYF
TRBV27	17	TRBJ2-5	TRBD2	NA	TGTGCCAGCAGTGCATATCTGACTAGCGGGGGAGCGGGGACCCAGTACTTC	CASSAYLTSGGAGTQYF
TRBV29-1	15	TRBJ1-1	NA	few	TGCAGCGTTGGGAAGCGACAGGACCCTAACACTGAAGCTTTCTTT	CSVGKRQDPNTEAFF
TRBV6-5	14	TRBJ2-5	NA	few	TGTGCCAGCAGTTCCGCAACGGCCAGGGGGACCCAGTACTTC	CASSSATARGTQYF
TRBV11-2	12	TRBJ2-2	NA	few	TGTGCCAGTCGACCGAGGGCCCGGGAGCTGTTTTTT	CASRPRARELFF
TRBV15	13	TRBJ2-7	NA	few	TGTGCCACCAGCAGAGATTTGAGCTACGAGCAGTACTTC	CATSRDLSYEQYF
TRBV7-2	16	TRBJ2-7	NA	few	TGTGCCAGCAGCTTAGTGTCCGGACAGCCAGCCTACGAGCAGTACTTC	CASSLVSGQPAYEQYF
TRBV7-2	15	TRBJ2-2	NA	NA	TGTGCCAGCAGCCCAGGTGGGACGGACACCGGGGAGCTGTTTTTT	CASSPGGTDTGELFF
TRBV18	14	TRBJ2-5	NA	NA	TGTGCCAGCTCACCACCGAACCACCAAGAGACCCAGTACTTC	CASSPPNHQETQYF
TRBV6-2/TRBV6-3	13	TRBJ2-4	NA	NA	TGTGCCAGCCGATCGGACGGGAAAAACATTCAGTACTTC	CASRSDGKNIQYF
TRBV20-1	13	TRBJ2-1	TRBD2	few	TGCAGTGCTGAAAGCGGGGGGGCCAGTGAGCAGTTCTTC	CSAESGGASEQFF
TRBV6-2/TRBV6-3	12	TRBJ1-1	NA	few	TGTGCCAGCAGTTGGGGGGCCGGTGAAGCTTTCTTT	CASSWGAGEAFF
TRBV7-9	15	TRBJ1-6	NA	few	TGTGCCAGCAGCTTAGGTGGGAGGCTTTATTCACCCCTCCACTTT	CASSLGGRLYSPLHF
TRBV29-1	14	TRBJ1-1	TRBD1	few	TGCAGCGCGCGGGACAGGGGGCCGGACACTGAAGCTTTCTTT	CSARDRGPDTEAFF
TRBV3-1	14	TRBJ2-2	NA	few	TGTGCCAGCAGCCAAGTGACCAGTATCGGGGAGCTGTTTTTT	CASSQVTSIGELFF
TRBV12-3/TRBV12-4	13	TRBJ2-7	TRBD1	few	TGTGCCAGCAGTGGACAGGGAGCCTACGAGCAGTACTTC	CASSGQGAYEQYF
TRBV7-2	13	TRBJ2-3	NA	NA	TGTGCCAGCAGTTTGGACTACAATCAGCCCCAGTATTTT	CASSLDYNQPQYF
TRBV27	15	TRBJ1-1	TRBD1	few	TGTGCCAGCAGTCCACGATGGACAGGGGGAGCTGAAGCTTTCTTT	CASSPRWTGGAEAFF
TRBV4-2	16	TRBJ2-3	TRBD1	NA	TGTGCCAGCAGCCAAACGGACAGGGGGCTGACAGATACGCAGTATTTT	CASSQTDRGLTDTQYF
TRBV7-9	14	TRBJ2-5	NA	NA	TGTGCCAGCAGCATCTCGTTTGGGGGAGAGACCCAGTACTTC	CASSISFGGETQYF
TRBV6-5	16	TRBJ2-1	TRBD2	NA	TGTGCCAGCAGAACAACTAGCGGGGGGAACTACAATGAGCAGTTCTTC	CASRTTSGGNYNEQFF
TRBV5-1	14	TRBJ1-2	NA	NA	TGCGCCAGCAGCTTGGGACAGGATCACTATGGCTACACCTTC	CASSLGQDHYGYTF
TRBV28	15	TRBJ2-4	NA	NA	TGTGCCAGCAGTTTGGCCGAGGCAGGGAATAACATTCAGTACTTC	CASSLAEAGNNIQYF